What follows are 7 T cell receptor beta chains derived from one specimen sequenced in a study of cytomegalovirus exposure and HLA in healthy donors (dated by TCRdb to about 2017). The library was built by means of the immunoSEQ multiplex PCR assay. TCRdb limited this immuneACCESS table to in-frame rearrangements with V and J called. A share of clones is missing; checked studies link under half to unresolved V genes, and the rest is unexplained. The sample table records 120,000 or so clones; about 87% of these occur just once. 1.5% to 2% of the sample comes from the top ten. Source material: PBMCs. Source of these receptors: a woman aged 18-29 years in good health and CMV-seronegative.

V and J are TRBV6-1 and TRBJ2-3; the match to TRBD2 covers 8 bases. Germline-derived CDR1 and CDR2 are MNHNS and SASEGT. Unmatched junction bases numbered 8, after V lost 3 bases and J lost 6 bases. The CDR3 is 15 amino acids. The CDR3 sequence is CASSDIAGRSDTQYF. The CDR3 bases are TGTGCCAGCAGTGACATAGCGGGAAGATCCGATACGCAGTATTTT.

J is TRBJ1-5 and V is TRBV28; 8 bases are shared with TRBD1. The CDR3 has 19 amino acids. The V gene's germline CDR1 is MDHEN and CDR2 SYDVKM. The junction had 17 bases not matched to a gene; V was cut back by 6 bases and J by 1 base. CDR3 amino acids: CASSSTLGQGWVSNQPQHF. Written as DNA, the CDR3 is TGTGCCAGCAGCTCAACGTTAGGACAGGGATGGGTGAGCAATCAGCCCCAGCATTTT.

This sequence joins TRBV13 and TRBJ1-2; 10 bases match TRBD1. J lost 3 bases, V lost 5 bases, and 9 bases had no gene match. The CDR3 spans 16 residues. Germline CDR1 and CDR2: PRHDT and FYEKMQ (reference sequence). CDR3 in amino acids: CASSPLGTGEYYGYTF. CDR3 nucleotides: TGTGCCAGCAGCCCCTTGGGGACAGGGGAATACTATGGCTACACCTTC.

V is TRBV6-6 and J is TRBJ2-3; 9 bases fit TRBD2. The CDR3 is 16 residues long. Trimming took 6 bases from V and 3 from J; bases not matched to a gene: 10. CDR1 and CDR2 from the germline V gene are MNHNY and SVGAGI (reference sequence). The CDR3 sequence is CASRRPPSGNTDTQYF. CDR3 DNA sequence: TGTGCCAGCAGACGTCCCCCTAGCGGGAATACAGATACGCAGTATTTT.

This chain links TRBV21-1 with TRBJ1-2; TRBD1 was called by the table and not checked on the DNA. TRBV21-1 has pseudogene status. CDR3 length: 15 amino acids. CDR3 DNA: TGTGCCAGCAGCAAATTCCTCGCCGGGACAGCCTGCTACACCTTC. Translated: CASSKFLAGTACYTF.

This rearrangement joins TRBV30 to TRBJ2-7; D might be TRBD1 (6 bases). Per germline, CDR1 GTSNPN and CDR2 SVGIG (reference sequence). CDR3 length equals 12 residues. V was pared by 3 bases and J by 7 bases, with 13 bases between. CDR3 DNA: TGTGCCTGGAGCGCTCTCGGGACAGAGCAGTACTTC. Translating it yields CAWSALGTEQYF. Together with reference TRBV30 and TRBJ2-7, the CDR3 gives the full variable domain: SQTIHQWPATLVQPVGSPLSLECTVEGTSNPNLYWYRQAAGRGLQLLFYSVGIGQISSEVPQNLSASRPQDRQFILSSKKLLLSDSGFYLCAWSALGTEQYFGPGTRLTVT.

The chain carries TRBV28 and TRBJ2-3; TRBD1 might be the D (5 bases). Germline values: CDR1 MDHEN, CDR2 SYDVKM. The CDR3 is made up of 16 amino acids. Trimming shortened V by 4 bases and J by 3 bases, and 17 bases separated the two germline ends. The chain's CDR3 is CASSSWTTSRTDTQYF. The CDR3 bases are TGTGCCAGCAGTTCATGGACAACATCAAGGACAGATACGCAGTATTTT.